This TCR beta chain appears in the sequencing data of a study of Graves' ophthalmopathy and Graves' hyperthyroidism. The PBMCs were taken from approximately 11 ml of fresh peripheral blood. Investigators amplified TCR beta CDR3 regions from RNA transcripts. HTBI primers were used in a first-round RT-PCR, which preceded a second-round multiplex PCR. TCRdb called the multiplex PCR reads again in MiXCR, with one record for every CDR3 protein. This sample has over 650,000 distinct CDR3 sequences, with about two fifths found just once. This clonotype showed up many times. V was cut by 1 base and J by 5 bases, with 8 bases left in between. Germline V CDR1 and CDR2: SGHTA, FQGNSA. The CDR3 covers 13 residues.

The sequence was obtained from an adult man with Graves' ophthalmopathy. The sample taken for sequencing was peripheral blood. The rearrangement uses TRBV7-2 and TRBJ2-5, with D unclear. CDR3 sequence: CASSLGFGETQYF. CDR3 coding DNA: TGTGCCAGCAGCTTAGGGTTTGGGGAGACCCAGTACTTC.